These 24 T cell receptor beta chains originate from one sample sequenced in a study of shared clonotypes between healthy human individuals. TCRdb's copy holds only in-frame clones and misses some; the assay was immunoSEQ multiplex PCR. The sample contains approximately 1.4 million clones, roughly 98% of which appear only once. Sequenced sample: naive CD4+ T cells sorted from blood. Subset specified: CD45RA+ positively selected. These receptors were collected from a man aged 25-40 years in good health.

The rearrangement links TRBV11-2 to TRBJ1-1, with D possibly matching TRBD1 (6 bases). V was shortened by 4 bases and J by 8 bases, with 14 bases between the two germline ends. CDR3 length: 13 residues. The germline V gene has CDR1 SGHAT and CDR2 FQNNGV. CDR3 in DNA: TGTGCCAGCAGCTCAGTCCCGGACAGAGAAGCTTTCTTT. This gives the protein CASSSVPDREAFF.

This chain joins TRBV30 and TRBJ2-7; 10 positions agree with TRBD2. CDR1 GTSNPN and CDR2 SVGIG come from the germline V gene (reference sequence). The trim removed 4 bases at V and 7 bases at J, leaving 10 bases unmatched. This CDR3 has 14 amino acids. The CDR3 here is CAWTGTSAAGEQYF. In DNA, the CDR3 is TGTGCCTGGACCGGGACTAGCGCGGCGGGAGAGCAGTACTTC.

A note on this clone: This sample also contains other DNA sequences that code for the same CDR3. This chain uses TRBV11-3 with TRBJ2-3, with 8 bases aligning to TRBD1. J gave up 1 base and V 4 bases, and 1 base lay outside the gene matches. Germline CDR1 SGHNT, CDR2 YENEEA. This CDR3 has 14 residues. CDR3 protein: CASSSGQGTDTQYF. As DNA, the CDR3 is TGTGCCAGCAGCTCGGGACAGGGCACAGATACGCAGTATTTT.

V is TRBV18 and J is TRBJ2-1; 7 bases fit TRBD1. Looked up from germline, CDR1 is KGHSH and CDR2 is LQKENI. The J segment lost 2 bases and the V segment lost 2 bases, leaving 3 bases of the junction unmatched. The CDR3 extends over 15 amino acids. CDR3 sequence (DNA): TGTGCCAGCTCACCAAAACAGGGGACCTACAATGAGCAGTTCTTC. Protein sequence: CASSPKQGTYNEQFF.

This sequence joins TRBV9 and TRBJ2-3, with D possibly matching TRBD1 (5 bases). CDR1 and CDR2 from the germline V gene are SGDLS and YYNGEE. The CDR3 loop spans 13 amino acids. V lost 5 bases and J 5 bases, leaving 12 bases between the germline ends. In DNA form, the CDR3 reads TGTGCCAGCAGTCGCGGCACAGGAGATACGCAGTATTTT. Encoded protein: CASSRGTGDTQYF.

The J gene is TRBJ1-4, the V gene TRBV19; possible D gene TRBD1, 6 bases. V shed 7 bases and J shed 6 bases, with 12 bases lying between them. This CDR3 spans 13 amino acids. CDR1 and CDR2 from the germline V gene are LNHDA and SQIVND (reference sequence). CDR3: CASKNRADEKLFF. The CDR3, as DNA: TGTGCCAGTAAGAACAGGGCGGATGAAAAACTGTTTTTT.

The rearrangement joins TRBV27 to TRBJ2-2; TRBD2 might be the D (6 bases). The CDR3 spans 14 residues. From germline, CDR1 is MNHEY and CDR2 SMNVEV (reference sequence). V was shortened by 3 bases and J by 4 bases, with 9 bases between the two germline ends. CDR3 loop: CASSLAGSTGELFF. CDR3 coding DNA: TGTGCCAGCAGTTTGGCGGGGAGCACCGGGGAGCTGTTTTTT.

This chain uses TRBV2 with TRBJ1-5; D gene uncertain. Trimming took off 4 bases at V and 0 bases at J, with 10 bases between the two ends. This CDR3 is built from 15 residues. Germline V CDR1 and CDR2: SNHLY, FYNNEI. The CDR3 DNA reads TGTGCCAGCAGTGTAGGGAGGGCTAGCAATCAGCCCCAGCATTTT. As protein: CASSVGRASNQPQHF.

This sequence joins TRBV7-2 and TRBJ2-7, with D hard to call. The CDR3 runs to 13 residues. The germline CDR1 and CDR2 sequences are SGHTA and FQGNSA. V dropped 2 bases and J dropped 3 bases, with 8 bases sitting between them. CDR3 coding DNA: TGTGCCAGCAGCTTACTGCGGAACTACGAGCAGTACTTC. It encodes CASSLLRNYEQYF.

The chain uses TRBV5-8 and TRBJ2-1; D not certain. The V and J ends lost 2 bases and 8 bases respectively, with 8 bases between them. CDR1 SGHTS and CDR2 YDEGEE come from the germline V gene. The CDR3 runs 12 residues. The CDR3 region has the DNA TGTGCCAGCAGCTTAGGGTTGTATGAGCAGTTCTTC. This sequence encodes CASSLGLYEQFF. Supplemented by reference TRBV5-8 and TRBJ2-1, the full variable domain reads EAGVTQSPTHLIKTRGQQATLRCSPISGHTSVYWYQQALGLGLQFLLWYDEGEERNRGNFPPRFSGRQFPNYSSELNVNALELEDSALYLCASSLGLYEQFFGPGTRLTVL.

J is TRBJ2-7 and V is TRBV7-9; no firm D call. CDR3 length: 13 amino acids. The V gene lost 2 bases and the J gene lost 2 bases, with 7 bases spanning the gap. Per the germline V gene, CDR1 is SEHNR and CDR2 is FQNEAQ (reference sequence). In nucleotides, the CDR3 is TGTGCCAGCAGCTTAACGACCGCCTACGAGCAGTACTTC. It specifies CASSLTTAYEQYF.

The V gene is TRBV30, the J gene TRBJ1-5, with TRBD1 matching over 7 bases. CDR1 is GTSNPN and CDR2 is SVGIG in the germline V gene (reference sequence). The CDR3 extends over 12 amino acids. J lost 4 bases, V lost 5 bases, and 2 bases had no gene match. The CDR3 reads CAWDRVNQPQHF. The CDR3 DNA follows: TGTGCCTGGGACAGGGTAAATCAGCCCCAGCATTTT.

The gene calls are TRBV19 and TRBJ2-2; the match to TRBD2 covers 8 bases. Trimming removed 0 bases from V and 4 bases from J; junction bases left unmatched: 7. This CDR3 is built from 17 residues. CDR1 LNHDA and CDR2 SQIVND come from the germline V gene (reference sequence). CDR3 residues: CASSIDPSGSLTGELFF. CDR3 in DNA: TGTGCCAGTAGTATAGATCCCAGCGGGAGCCTCACCGGGGAGCTGTTTTTT.

This sequence joins TRBV9 and TRBJ2-5; TRBD2 matches 13 bases. The V gene end was trimmed by 0 bases and the J gene end by 3 bases; junction bases not matched to a gene: 14. CDR1 is SGDLS, CDR2 YYNGEE, per germline. The CDR3 runs 20 residues. As DNA, the CDR3 is TGTGCCAGCAGCGTAGGACCCAGTGGACGAGGACTAGCGGGGGAAGAGACCCAGTACTTC. Amino acid sequence: CASSVGPSGRGLAGEETQYF.

In the case of this clone: This sample includes further DNA sequences coding for the same CDR3. This chain links TRBV18 with TRBJ2-1; 8 nucleotides line up with TRBD1. Germline-derived CDR1 and CDR2 are KGHSH and LQKENI. CDR3 size: 15 residues. With V trimmed by 6 bases and J by 0 bases, 4 bases remained unmatched. Written as DNA, the CDR3 is TGTGCCAGCTCCCCCGGGACAGGCTCCTACAATGAGCAGTTCTTC. Translation gives CASSPGTGSYNEQFF. Variable domain in full (rest from reference TRBV18 and TRBJ2-1): NAGVMQNPRHLVRRRGQEARLRCSPMKGHSHVYWYRQLPEEGLKFMVYLQKENIIDESGMPKERFSAEFPKEGPSILRIQQVVRGDSAAYFCASSPGTGSYNEQFFGPGTRLTVL.

Here the CDR3 reads CASSVAGTGSSGANVLTF. The CDR3 DNA is TGTGCCAGCAGCGTGGCCGGGACGGGGAGCTCTGGGGCCAACGTCCTGACTTTC. The V and J genes are TRBV5-5 and TRBJ2-6, with D perhaps given as TRBD1 or TRBD2 (5 bases each). V lost 4 bases and J 0 bases, leaving 17 bases between the germline ends. The CDR3 is 18 residues long. Germline V gene data show CDR1 as SGHKS and CDR2 as YYEKEE (reference sequence).

This sequence joins TRBV28 and TRBJ2-2; D remains ambiguous. This CDR3 is 12 amino acids long. Trimming cost V 5 bases and J 7 bases, with 8 bases left between them. CDR1 is MDHEN, CDR2 SYDVKM, per germline. CDR3 sequence (DNA): TGTGCCAGCAGTCTTGGGTTCGGGGAGCTGTTTTTT. As protein: CASSLGFGELFF.

This chain connects TRBV18 to TRBJ2-1; the match to TRBD2 covers 11 bases. V was pared by 2 bases and J by 6 bases, with 9 bases of the junction left unmatched. Germline V lookup: CDR1 KGHSH, CDR2 LQKENI. This CDR3 has 17 residues. The CDR3 is CASSPMIAGGPLNEQFF. For the CDR3, the DNA is TGTGCCAGCTCACCAATGATAGCGGGAGGGCCTCTCAATGAGCAGTTCTTC.

This clone was seen only once. The rearrangement links TRBV27 to TRBJ2-3; D remains unclear. The germline CDR1 and CDR2 sequences are MNHEY and SMNVEV (reference sequence). Trimming took off 5 bases at V and 2 bases at J, with 14 bases between the two ends. The CDR3 is 15 residues long. This chain's CDR3 is CASSDPRRYTDTQYF. The CDR3 nucleotides are TGTGCCAGCAGTGATCCCAGACGCTACACAGATACGCAGTATTTT.

V and J are TRBV28 and TRBJ2-2, with 7 bases identical to TRBD2. Germline trimming cut 7 bases from V and 3 bases from J; bases unmatched to any gene: 8. This CDR3 spans 15 amino acids. Germline-derived CDR1 and CDR2 are MDHEN and SYDVKM. CDR3 coding DNA: TGTGCCAGCACCCTTGGGAGGGGTTACACCGGGGAGCTGTTTTTT. Amino acids: CASTLGRGYTGELFF.

Regarding this clone: The sample has other DNA sequences that encode this CDR3 too. The V gene is TRBV2, the J gene TRBJ2-7; TRBD2 matches 7 bases. The germline gives CDR1 SNHLY, CDR2 FYNNEI. The junction had 4 bases not matched to a gene; V was cut back by 4 bases and J by 4 bases. The CDR3 sequence is 13 residues long. The CDR3 spells CASSGTGGYEQYF. The CDR3 DNA is TGTGCCAGCAGTGGGACGGGGGGATACGAGCAGTACTTC.

In this sample, this clone turned up once. V gene TRBV10-1 combines with J gene TRBJ2-1; D unclear. Trimming took 6 bases from V and 6 from J, leaving 9 bases between them. CDR3 size: 12 residues. The germline V gene has CDR1 WNHNN and CDR2 SYGVQD (reference sequence). CDR3 DNA: TGCGCCAGCAGCTCGGACGGCAATGAGCAGTTCTTC. This codes for CASSSDGNEQFF.

V is TRBV5-6 and J is TRBJ2-3; D remains unclear. The CDR3 runs to 16 residues. Germline-derived CDR1 and CDR2 are SGHDT and YYEEEE. Trimming cost V 1 base and J 0 bases, with 12 bases left between them. The CDR3 coding sequence is TGTGCCAGCAGCTTGTTTGGCCAGTTTAGCACAGATACGCAGTATTTT. It specifies CASSLFGQFSTDTQYF.

The chain couples TRBV4-1 to TRBJ2-7; TRBD2 is a possible D gene (5 bases). This CDR3 has 15 residues. Germline loops: CDR1 MGHRA, CDR2 YSYEKL. With 3 bases removed from V and 6 bases from J, the gap between germline ends came to 18 bases. Written as DNA, the CDR3 is TGCGCCAGCAGCCAGGTCGGGGTAGGTGGAAGCGAGCAGTACTTC. Translating gives CASSQVGVGGSEQYF.